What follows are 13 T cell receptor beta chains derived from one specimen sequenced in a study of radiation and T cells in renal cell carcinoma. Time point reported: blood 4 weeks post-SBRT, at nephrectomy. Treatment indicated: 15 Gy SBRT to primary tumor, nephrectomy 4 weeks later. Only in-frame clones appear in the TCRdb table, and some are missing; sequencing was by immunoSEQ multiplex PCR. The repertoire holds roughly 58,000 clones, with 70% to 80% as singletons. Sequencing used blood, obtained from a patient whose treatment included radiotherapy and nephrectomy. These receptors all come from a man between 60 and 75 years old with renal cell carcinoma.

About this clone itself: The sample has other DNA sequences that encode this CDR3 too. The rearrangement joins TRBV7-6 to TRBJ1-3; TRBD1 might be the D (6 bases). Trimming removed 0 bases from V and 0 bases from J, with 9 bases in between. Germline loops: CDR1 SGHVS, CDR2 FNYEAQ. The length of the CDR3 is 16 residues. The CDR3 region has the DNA TGTGCCAGCAGCTTAGCGGGGGGCCCCTCTGGAAACACCATATATTTT. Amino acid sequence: CASSLAGGPSGNTIYF.

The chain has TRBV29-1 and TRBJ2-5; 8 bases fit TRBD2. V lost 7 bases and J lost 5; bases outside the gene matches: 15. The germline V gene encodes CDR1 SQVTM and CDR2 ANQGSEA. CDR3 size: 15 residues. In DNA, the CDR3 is TGCAGCGGGGGAATTCGCGGGGGGCGTGTGGAGACCCAGTACTTC. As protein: CSGGIRGGRVETQYF.

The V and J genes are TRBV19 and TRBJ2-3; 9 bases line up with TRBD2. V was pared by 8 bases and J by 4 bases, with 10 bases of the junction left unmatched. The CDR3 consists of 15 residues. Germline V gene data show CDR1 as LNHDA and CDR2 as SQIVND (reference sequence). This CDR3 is CASREAGGQADTQYF. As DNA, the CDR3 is TGTGCCAGTCGAGAGGCGGGAGGGCAGGCAGATACGCAGTATTTT.

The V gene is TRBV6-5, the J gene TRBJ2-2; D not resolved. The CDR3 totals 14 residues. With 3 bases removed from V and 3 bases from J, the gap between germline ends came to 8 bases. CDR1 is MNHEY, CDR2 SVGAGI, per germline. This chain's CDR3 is CASSYRVYTGELFF. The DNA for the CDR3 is TGTGCCAGCAGTTATCGAGTGTACACCGGGGAGCTGTTTTTT.

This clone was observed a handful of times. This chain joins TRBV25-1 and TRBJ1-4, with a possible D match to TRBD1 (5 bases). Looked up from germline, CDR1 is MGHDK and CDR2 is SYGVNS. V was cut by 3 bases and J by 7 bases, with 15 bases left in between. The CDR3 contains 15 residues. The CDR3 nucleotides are TGTGCCAGCAGTGACAGGGTGGGGGATGGTGAAAAACTGTTTTTT. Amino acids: CASSDRVGDGEKLFF.

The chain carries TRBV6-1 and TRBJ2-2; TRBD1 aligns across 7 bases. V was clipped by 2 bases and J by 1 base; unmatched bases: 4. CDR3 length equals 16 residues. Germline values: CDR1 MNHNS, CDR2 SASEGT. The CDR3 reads CASSEQAGGNTGELFF. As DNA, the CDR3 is TGTGCCAGCAGTGAACAGGCAGGGGGGAACACCGGGGAGCTGTTTTTT.

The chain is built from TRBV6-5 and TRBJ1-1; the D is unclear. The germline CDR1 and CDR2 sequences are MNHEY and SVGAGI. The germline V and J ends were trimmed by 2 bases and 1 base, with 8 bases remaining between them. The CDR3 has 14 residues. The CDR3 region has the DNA TGTGCCAGCAGTTACCCGGGTCGGAACACTGAAGCTTTCTTT. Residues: CASSYPGRNTEAFF.

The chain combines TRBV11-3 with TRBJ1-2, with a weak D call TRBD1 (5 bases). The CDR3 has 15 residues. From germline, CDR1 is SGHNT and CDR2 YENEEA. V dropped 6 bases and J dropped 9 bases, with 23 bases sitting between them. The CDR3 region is CASRGEGKLGQSYTF. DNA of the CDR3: TGTGCCAGCAGGGGGGAGGGGAAATTGGGCCAGAGCTACACCTTC.

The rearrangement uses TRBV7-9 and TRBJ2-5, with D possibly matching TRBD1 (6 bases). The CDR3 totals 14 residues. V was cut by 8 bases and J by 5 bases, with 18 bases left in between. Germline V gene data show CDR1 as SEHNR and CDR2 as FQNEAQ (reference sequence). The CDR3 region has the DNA TGTGCCAGCGTGAGGGGGTGGATAGACGAGACCCAGTACTTC. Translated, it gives CASVRGWIDETQYF.

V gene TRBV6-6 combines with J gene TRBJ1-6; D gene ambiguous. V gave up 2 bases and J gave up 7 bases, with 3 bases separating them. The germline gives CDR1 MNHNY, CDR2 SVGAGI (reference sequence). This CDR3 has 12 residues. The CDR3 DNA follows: TGTGCCAGCAGTTACCTAAATTCACCCCTCCACTTT. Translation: CASSYLNSPLHF.

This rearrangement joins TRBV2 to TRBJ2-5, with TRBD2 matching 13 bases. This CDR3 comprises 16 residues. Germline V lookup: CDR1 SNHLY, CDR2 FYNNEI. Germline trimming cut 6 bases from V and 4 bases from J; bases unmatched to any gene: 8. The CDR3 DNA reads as TGTGCCAGCAGCTTTACTAGCGGGAGGGCCGCAGAGACCCAGTACTTC. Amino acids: CASSFTSGRAAETQYF.

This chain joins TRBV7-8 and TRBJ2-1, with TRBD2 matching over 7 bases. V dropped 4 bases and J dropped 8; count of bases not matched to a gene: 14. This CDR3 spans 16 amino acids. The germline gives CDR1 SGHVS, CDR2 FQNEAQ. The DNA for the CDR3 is TGTGCCAGCAGCTCCCCCCGCGGGAGACCTAACGATGAGCAGTTCTTC. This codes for CASSSPRGRPNDEQFF.

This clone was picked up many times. The DNA of the CDR3 is TGTGCCAGCAGCTCGTACAATGAGCAGTTCTTC. It codes for CASSSYNEQFF. The chain couples TRBV14 to TRBJ2-1; D not certain. The CDR3 sequence is 11 residues long. Germline CDR1 reads SGHDN; CDR2 reads FVKESK. Trimming took 5 bases from V and 4 from J, leaving 3 bases between them.